These 5 T cell receptor beta chains were sequenced from one sample in a study of shared clonotypes between healthy human individuals. Measured with immunoSEQ multiplex PCR; TCRdb has only the in-frame clones, and not every one. The sample contains 550,000 to 850,000 clones, approximately 74% of which appear only once. Sequenced material: memory CD4+ T cells sorted from blood. Described subset: CD45RA-negative fraction. These receptors came from a woman in her twenties or thirties in good health.

This clone was recorded only once. This chain connects TRBV28 to TRBJ2-1; D is possibly TRBD1 (6 bases). The CDR3 extends over 12 amino acids. Germline V gene sequence: CDR1 MDHEN, CDR2 SYDVKM. V was shortened by 3 bases and J by 10 bases, with 10 bases between the two germline ends. The CDR3 nucleotides read TGTGCCAGCAGTTTTTCCGGGACAGAGCAGTTCTTC. This sequence encodes CASSFSGTEQFF.

Details on this clone: This likely stems from a read error, as it lies one base from a far larger clone. The V gene is TRBV28, the J gene TRBJ1-5, with 9 bases lining up with TRBD1. The CDR3 contains 15 residues. Germline V gene data show CDR1 as MDHEN and CDR2 as SYDVKM. CDR3 nucleotides: TGTGTCAGCAAGAAACAGGGGGCTAGCAATCAGCCCCAGCATTTT. Its translation: CVSKKQGASNQPQHF.

This clone was detected only once. This rearrangement joins TRBV27 to TRBJ2-3; D remains unclear. CDR1 is MNHEY, CDR2 SMNVEV, per germline (reference sequence). The CDR3 is 14 amino acids. V gave up 1 base and J gave up 5 bases, with 10 bases separating them. The CDR3 is CASSLLGRKDTQYF. For the CDR3, the DNA is TGTGCCAGCAGTTTATTAGGCAGAAAAGATACGCAGTATTTT.

The CDR3 loop reads CASSLVGLGTDTQYF. For the CDR3, the DNA is TGTGCCAGCAGCTTGGTTGGGTTAGGCACAGATACGCAGTATTTT. V is TRBV5-6 and J is TRBJ2-3, with D unclear. Trimming cost V 0 bases and J 1 base, with 9 bases left between them. The germline V gene encodes CDR1 SGHDT and CDR2 YYEEEE. The CDR3 spans 15 residues. The full variable domain, its missing parts supplied by reference TRBV5-6 and TRBJ2-3, is DAGVTQSPTHLIKTRGQQVTLRCSPKSGHDTVSWYQQALGQGPQFIFQYYEEEERQRGNFPDRFSGHQFPNYSSELNVNALLLGDSALYLCASSLVGLGTDTQYFGPGTRLTVL.

This clone occurred once. The rearrangement links TRBV5-4 to TRBJ2-7; 7 nucleotides align to TRBD1. The J segment lost 5 bases and the V segment lost 4 bases, leaving 12 bases of the junction unmatched. CDR3 size: 15 residues. CDR1 is SGHNT and CDR2 is YYREEE in the germline V gene (reference sequence). CDR3 region: CASSLADREMDEQYF. Here the CDR3 DNA reads TGTGCCAGCAGCCTAGCAGACAGGGAAATGGACGAGCAGTACTTC. Full variable domain (remainder filled in from reference TRBV5-4 and TRBJ2-7): ETGVTQSPTHLIKTRGQQVTLRCSSQSGHNTVSWYQQALGQGPQFIFQYYREEENGRGNFPPRFSGLQFPNYSSELNVNALELDDSALYLCASSLADREMDEQYFGPGTRLTVT.